The 5 T cell receptor beta chains below come from one sample, sequenced in a study of OX40 agonist ivuxolimab in advanced cancers. The repertoire was sequenced with immunoSEQ multiplex PCR; TCRdb's copy has only in-frame clones and lacks some. Of tens of thousands of clones in the sample, approximately 80% were seen once. Sequenced material: CD4+ or CD8+ T cells sorted from blood, taken in a trial of the OX40 agonist ivuxolimab. Receptor source: an adult with an advanced solid tumor such as melanoma, head and neck, liver or kidney cancer.

The gene calls are TRBV19 and TRBJ2-5; D gene unclear. Germline V gene lookup returns CDR1 LNHDA and CDR2 SQIVND (reference sequence). The V and J ends lost 7 bases and 4 bases respectively, with 13 bases between them. This CDR3 comprises 13 residues. The CDR3 sequence: CASTPELGETQYF. For the CDR3, the DNA is TGTGCCAGTACCCCAGAGTTGGGAGAGACCCAGTACTTC.

In this sample, this clone turned up a few times. The rearrangement uses TRBV11-3 and TRBJ2-1; 14 positions agree with TRBD2. In germline, CDR1 is SGHNT, CDR2 YENEEA. Losses at the gene ends were 4 bases for V and 8 bases for J; bases not matched to a gene: 10. This CDR3 has 17 residues. CDR3 sequence (DNA): TGTGCCAGCAGCTCCTCAAAGACTAGCGGGGGGGCCGATGAGCAGTTCTTC. Its protein is CASSSSKTSGGADEQFF.

This clone has just one count. The chain combines TRBV7-9 with TRBJ1-5; D ambiguous. In germline, CDR1 is SEHNR, CDR2 FQNEAQ (reference sequence). The CDR3 is made up of 14 amino acids. Between the trimmed V and J ends, which lost 6 bases and 0 bases, there was a span of 9 bases. The CDR3 DNA follows: TGTGCCAGCAGTGAAGCCTATAGCAATCAGCCCCAGCATTTT. Residues: CASSEAYSNQPQHF.

With respect to this clone: Other DNA sequences within the sample encode an identical CDR3. J is TRBJ1-1 and V is TRBV5-1; 9 bases line up with TRBD1. V lost 3 bases and J lost 0; bases outside the gene matches: 0. This CDR3 region has 14 residues. CDR1 is SGHRS and CDR2 is YFSETQ in the germline V gene. The CDR3 region has the DNA TGCGCCAGCAGCTGGGACAGGGTGAACACTGAAGCTTTCTTT. It yields the protein CASSWDRVNTEAFF.

The V call is TRBV5-1, the J call TRBJ2-5, with D maybe TRBD1 (5 bases). Germline CDR1 is SGHRS and CDR2 is YFSETQ. CDR3 length: 13 residues. Deletions cut 4 bases from V and 5 bases from J, with 12 bases between. The CDR3 here is CASSHQGAETQYF. CDR3 DNA sequence: TGCGCCAGCAGCCATCAGGGTGCGGAGACCCAGTACTTC. The whole variable domain, filled in from reference TRBV5-1 and TRBJ2-5, reads KAGVTQTPRYLIKTRGQQVTLSCSPISGHRSVSWYQQTPGQGLQFLFEYFSETQRNKGNFPGRFSGRQFSNSRSEMNVSTLELGDSALYLCASSHQGAETQYFGPGTRLLVL.